The present T cell receptor beta chain was sequenced within a study of regulatory T cells in long-lasting Graves disease. This clonotype was counted a few times. The germline CDR1 and CDR2 sequences are LNHDA and SQIVND (reference sequence). Germline trimming cut 5 bases from V and 8 bases from J; bases unmatched to any gene: 11. The CDR3 has 16 residues. Time point of the sample: newly diagnosed GD, antithyroid drugs for less than 3 months. RNA from PBMCs was the source of the TCR library. Libraries of TCR beta came from iRepertoire HTBI primers plus Arm-PCR of CDR3 regions. TCRdb fed the multiplex PCR reads into MiXCR, producing one record per CDR3 protein. The sample lists a few hundred thousand distinct CDR3 sequences; around 17% were seen once. These sequences were also reported in another study, on T cells in Graves' hyperthyroidism and ophthalmopathy. That investigation notes: Diagnoses were established using clinical symptoms, serum thyroxine and TRAb, thyroid ultrasound and orbital computed tomography.

This sequence joins TRBV19 and TRBJ2-1, with TRBD1 matching over 11 bases. The sample here was peripheral blood mononuclear cells (PBMCs), taken at new diagnosis, from a patient treated with antithyroid drugs. This receptor was obtained from a man in his forties or fifties with Graves disease. CDR3 in DNA: TGTGCCAGTAGTGATATCAGGACAGGGGGCCTCCATGAGCAGTTCTTC. It translates to CASSDIRTGGLHEQFF.